The 17 T cell receptor beta chains reported below all come from one sample, sequenced in a study of a mutant IDH1 vaccine in newly diagnosed glioma. The antigens for these receptors are not known. The table came from immunoSEQ multiplex PCR; TCRdb's copy has only in-frame clones and leaves some out. This table holds tens of thousands of clones, 65% found once. Time point defined: week 47, end of study. Vaccinated patients received 300 ug of mutant IDH1 20-mer peptide per dose, with topical imiquimod. Sequenced material: peripheral blood mononuclear cells (PBMCs), taken from a glioma patient whose treatment included an IDH1 peptide vaccine. These receptors were taken from a man aged 35 to 55 with glioma. Some clones in this sample may be carry-over from other donors' samples.

This chain connects TRBV6-6 to TRBJ1-1; a possible D gene is TRBD1 (6 bases). V lost 2 bases and J 6 bases, leaving 10 bases between the germline ends. The germline gives CDR1 MNHNY, CDR2 SVGAGI (reference sequence). CDR3 size: 13 residues. CDR3 nucleotide sequence: TGTGCCAGCAGTTACGGGGGGGCGTCTGAAGCTTTCTTT. It is translated as CASSYGGASEAFF.

This clone has only a few counts. This chain uses TRBV29-1 with TRBJ1-1; D is unclear. V was cut by 4 bases and J by 1 base, with 10 bases left in between. CDR1 is SQVTM, CDR2 ANQGSEA, per germline. The CDR3 is 13 residues long. CDR3 sequence (DNA): TGCAGCGTTGGCGTGTCCACGAACACTGAAGCTTTCTTT. Its translation: CSVGVSTNTEAFF.

The CDR3 bases are TGCGCCAGCAGCTTCGGTAGCGGGGGGTCCCAAGAGACCCAGTACTTC. Amino acid sequence: CASSFGSGGSQETQYF. The chain is built from TRBV5-1 and TRBJ2-5, with 10 bases identical to TRBD2. The junction had 5 bases not matched to a gene; V was cut back by 2 bases and J by 1 base. CDR1 is SGHRS and CDR2 is YFSETQ in the germline V gene. The CDR3 covers 16 residues.

The sample holds a few counts of this clone. The chain employs TRBV7-2 and TRBJ2-1, with 9 bases that match TRBD2. The CDR3 is made up of 16 amino acids. Germline V gives CDR1 SGHTA, CDR2 FQGNSA. The trim removed 1 base at V and 5 bases at J, leaving 6 bases unmatched. The CDR3 is CASSLGGTSSHNEQFF. CDR3 DNA sequence: TGTGCCAGCAGCTTAGGGGGGACTAGCAGCCACAATGAGCAGTTCTTC.

The chain uses TRBV7-6 and TRBJ1-1; D is possibly TRBD1 (6 bases). The CDR3 runs 15 residues. Germline V gene sequence: CDR1 SGHVS, CDR2 FNYEAQ. V lost 5 bases, J lost 5 bases, and 18 bases lay in between. This CDR3 reads CASSPRGGVGTEAFF. For the CDR3, the DNA is TGTGCCAGCAGCCCGAGGGGGGGGGTAGGGACTGAAGCTTTCTTT.

This chain uses TRBV18 with TRBJ1-2; D gene unclear. From germline, CDR1 is KGHSH and CDR2 LQKENI. The CDR3 totals 13 residues. The V gene lost 3 bases and the J gene lost 4 bases, with 9 bases spanning the gap. The CDR3 reads CASSPGGSYGYTF. DNA for the CDR3: TGTGCCAGCTCACCGGGAGGAAGCTATGGCTACACCTTC.

This chain uses TRBV19 with TRBJ1-5; D possibly corresponds to TRBD1 (5 bases). CDR1 and CDR2 (germline): LNHDA, SQIVND (reference sequence). This CDR3 is built from 17 residues. The V gene lost 5 bases and the J gene lost 2 bases, with 19 bases spanning the gap. This CDR3 reads CASSRDGGLTGNQPQHF. In DNA, the CDR3 is TGTGCCAGTAGTCGGGACGGGGGATTGACGGGCAATCAGCCCCAGCATTTT.

The rearrangement uses TRBV6-5 and TRBJ1-1, with a weak D call TRBD1 (5 bases). This CDR3 has 13 amino acids. V dropped 5 bases and J dropped 5 bases, with 12 bases sitting between them. The V gene's germline CDR1 is MNHEY and CDR2 SVGAGI. The CDR3 sequence: CASSKGPRTEAFF. CDR3 in DNA: TGTGCCAGCAGTAAGGGACCGAGAACTGAAGCTTTCTTT.

This clone was detected once. The J gene is TRBJ1-2, the V gene TRBV14; D gene uncertain. V was cut by 1 base and J by 1 base, with 7 bases left in between. This CDR3 has 14 residues. The V gene's germline CDR1 is SGHDN and CDR2 FVKESK. CDR3 DNA: TGTGCCAGCAGCCAAGTCATGGGTAACTATGGCTACACCTTC. It yields the protein CASSQVMGNYGYTF. The variable domain in full, with the rest retrieved from reference TRBV14 and TRBJ1-2, is EAGVTQFPSHSVIEKGQTVTLRCDPISGHDNLYWYRRVMGKEIKFLLHFVKESKQDESGMPNNRFLAERTGGTYSTLKVQPAELEDSGVYFCASSQVMGNYGYTFGSGTRLTVV.

This clone has only a few counts. The chain recombines TRBV6-6 with TRBJ1-3; 7 bases align to TRBD1. The CDR3 consists of 16 residues. V was clipped by 6 bases and J by 7 bases; unmatched bases: 15. Germline V gives CDR1 MNHNY, CDR2 SVGAGI (reference sequence). The CDR3 region has the DNA TGTGCCAGCAGCCAACTTCAAACAGGGGAATGGAACACCATATATTTT. Translated: CASSQLQTGEWNTIYF.

V is TRBV30 and J is TRBJ2-6; 9 bases fit TRBD1. Germline-derived CDR1 and CDR2 are GTSNPN and SVGIG (reference sequence). The CDR3 runs 17 residues. With V trimmed by 2 bases and J by 1 base, 6 bases remained unmatched. DNA for the CDR3: TGTGCCTGGAGTACCACCGGGACAGGGTCTGGGGCCAACGTCCTGACTTTC. Its protein product is CAWSTTGTGSGANVLTF. The full variable domain, completed using reference TRBV30 and TRBJ2-6, is SQTIHQWPATLVQPVGSPLSLECTVEGTSNPNLYWYRQAAGRGLQLLFYSVGIGQISSEVPQNLSASRPQDRQFILSSKKLLLSDSGFYLCAWSTTGTGSGANVLTFGAGSRLTVL.

The chain's CDR3 is CASSPTGPYAYEQYF. CDR3 DNA sequence: TGTGCCAGCAGCCCGACAGGACCCTATGCCTACGAGCAGTACTTC. The rearrangement joins TRBV6-5 to TRBJ2-7, with D possibly matching TRBD1 (6 bases). This CDR3 has 15 residues. Trimming pared 6 bases from V and 2 bases from J, leaving 17 bases between. Germline V gives CDR1 MNHEY, CDR2 SVGAGI.

This clone was counted once. The chain has TRBV5-1 and TRBJ2-2, with D uncertain. The CDR3 loop spans 14 amino acids. V was shortened by 8 bases and J by 0 bases, with 11 bases between the two germline ends. Germline CDR1 is SGHRS and CDR2 is YFSETQ. Here the CDR3 reads CASEQSANTGELFF. The CDR3 DNA reads TGCGCCAGTGAACAGAGCGCGAACACCGGGGAGCTGTTTTTT.

This chain connects TRBV11-1 to TRBJ2-1; D is perhaps TRBD2 (5 bases). This CDR3 comprises 17 residues. From germline, CDR1 is SGHAT and CDR2 FQDESV (reference sequence). Trimming cost V 5 bases and J 0 bases, with 17 bases left between them. The CDR3 region has the DNA TGTGCCAGCAGCCCTAGTGAGGGAACGAGCTCCTACAATGAGCAGTTCTTC. Translating gives CASSPSEGTSSYNEQFF.

The chain is built from TRBV5-1 and TRBJ1-1; D might be TRBD1 (5 bases). V lost 1 base and J 2 bases, leaving 9 bases between the germline ends. Germline lookup yields CDR1 SGHRS and CDR2 YFSETQ. The CDR3 is 14 amino acids. CDR3 protein: CASSLWGTNTEAFF. The CDR3 coding sequence is TGCGCCAGCAGCTTGTGGGGGACCAACACTGAAGCTTTCTTT. Based on the CDR3 plus reference TRBV5-1 and TRBJ1-1, the full variable domain is KAGVTQTPRYLIKTRGQQVTLSCSPISGHRSVSWYQQTPGQGLQFLFEYFSETQRNKGNFPGRFSGRQFSNSRSEMNVSTLELGDSALYLCASSLWGTNTEAFFGQGTRLTVV.

This sequence joins TRBV19 and TRBJ2-3, with TRBD2 matching 8 bases. CDR3 length: 14 residues. The V gene's germline CDR1 is LNHDA and CDR2 SQIVND (reference sequence). V lost 9 bases, J lost 5 bases, and 10 bases stayed unmatched. Here the CDR3 DNA reads TGTGCCAGCGCCGGACGGGGGGGGAGAGATACGCAGTATTTT. Amino acids: CASAGRGGRDTQYF.

A note on this clone: One end of the junction fails to match germline, which may point to a read error. The CDR3 sequence is CASSPGASLGDTQYF. The CDR3 coding sequence is TGTGCTAGCAGCCCAGGGGCTAGTCTCGGGGATACGCAGTATTTT. The rearrangement links TRBV7-7 to TRBJ2-3, with D possibly TRBD1 on 6 matching bases. Germline values: CDR1 SSHAT, CDR2 FNYEAQ (reference sequence). The CDR3 loop spans 15 amino acids.